These T cell receptor beta chains were read from a single sample in a study of early T cells in non-severe SARS-CoV-2 infection. In TCRdb, the 5' RACE reads were re-called with MiXCR into one record per CDR3 protein. This sample carries 86,000 or so distinct CDR3 sequences, less than 8% of them seen once, and the ten largest clones take about 7.8%. The sample consisted of whole blood. The source is an adult who was a healthcare worker with PCR-confirmed SARS-CoV-2 infection or an uninfected control (not recorded which). Both conserved end residues are part of each CDR3. The D gene is left open where the match is weak.

CDR3,D,J,V
CASSLGQGGTYEQYF,TRBD1,TRBJ2-7,TRBV7-8
CASSPREGLQNNEQFF,TRBD2,TRBJ2-1,TRBV25-1
CASSIVVNYGYTF,.,TRBJ1-2,TRBV19
CASSLALAGGTQETQYF,TRBD2,TRBJ2-5,TRBV7-2
CSVVFLAGALLTDTQYF,TRBD2,TRBJ2-3,TRBV29-1
CASSLGTPTYEQYF,.,TRBJ2-7,TRBV7-2
CAISATGFSYEQYF,TRBD1,TRBJ2-7,TRBV10-3
CASSHPGLAGLGEQYF,TRBD2,TRBJ2-7,TRBV14
CASSERDRYVSQHF,TRBD1,TRBJ1-5,TRBV10-2
CASNDRGNSPLHF,TRBD1,TRBJ1-6,TRBV12-3/TRBV12-4
CASSQDLAGTSTDTQYF,TRBD2,TRBJ2-3,TRBV3-1
CASSIMTGSGYTF,.,TRBJ1-2,TRBV14
CASSFGQGAINEQFF,TRBD1,TRBJ2-1,TRBV5-4
CASSFDRGEVFF,TRBD1,TRBJ2-1,TRBV27
CASRTGTSLYF,.,TRBJ2-3,TRBV7-2
CSVEEAREGSTYEQYF,TRBD2,TRBJ2-7,TRBV29-1
CASSSHGGSRDKNIQYF,.,TRBJ2-4,TRBV5-4
CASSLYGTGPDTQYF,TRBD1,TRBJ2-3,TRBV5-1
CASRYSGGLNTEAFF,TRBD1,TRBJ1-1,TRBV5-1
CASSLITEAFF,.,TRBJ1-1,TRBV12-3/TRBV12-4
CASSTGQGTLTGELFF,TRBD1,TRBJ2-2,TRBV7-6
CASSYVAGISYEQYF,.,TRBJ2-7,TRBV6-5
CASSDPQGYLQHF,.,TRBJ1-5,TRBV2
CASSSPGIVADSTDTQYF,.,TRBJ2-3,TRBV7-2
CSVDGGTGLREQFF,.,TRBJ2-1,TRBV29-1
CAAGQLSNQPQHF,.,TRBJ1-5,TRBV6-2/TRBV6-3
CASRPDSYPRETQYF,.,TRBJ2-5,TRBV5-4
CASSRSGGSTDTQYF,TRBD2,TRBJ2-3,TRBV7-2
CASSLYGNTQYF,.,TRBJ2-3,TRBV5-6
CASSYSGYRSGYEQYF,.,TRBJ2-7,TRBV6-6
CASSQEANRRYTEAFF,.,TRBJ1-1,TRBV4-3
CASSQRTRLEYNEQFF,TRBD2,TRBJ2-1,TRBV11-2
CASSPGQGNLENTEAFF,TRBD1,TRBJ1-1,TRBV5-5
CASSRQGAKYTGELFF,TRBD1,TRBJ2-2,TRBV5-4
CSVELSTDTQYF,.,TRBJ2-3,TRBV29-1
CASTRWGDYGYTF,.,TRBJ1-2,TRBV28
CSAETGAGGTEAFF,TRBD1,TRBJ1-1,TRBV29-1